Included here is one T cell receptor (beta chain) sequence, with context. Its antigen is undetermined. The donors, nominally healthy at sampling, likely had unrecorded immune exposures. The germline V gene encodes CDR1 MNHEY and CDR2 SMNVEV (reference sequence). Trimming at V came to 8 bases and at J to 5 bases, leaving 7 bases not matched to a gene. The CDR3 spans 15 residues. This entry comes from a study of cytomegalovirus exposure and HLA in healthy donors. Findings of the study overall: Later analysis showed most CMV-associated TCR beta chains appearing HLA-restricted. A later analysis showed that HLA-associated TCR beta chains had undergone more clonal expansion than equally common others.

Vbeta (60) and Jbeta (13) primers were used in the PCR. The method was immunoSEQ multiplex PCR; TCRdb's version includes in-frame clones alone and lacks a portion of them. The data hold about 150,000 clones, with 60% to 85% observed a single time. Sequencing input: PBMCs. This TCR came from a man aged 35 to 55 in good health and CMV-seropositive. This sequence joins TRBV27 and TRBJ2-1, with TRBD2 matching over 12 bases. The CDR3 loop reads CASGPGLAGHNEQFF. In nucleotides, the CDR3 is TGTGCCAGCGGTCCGGGACTAGCGGGTCACAATGAGCAGTTCTTC.